What follows are 29 T cell receptor beta chains derived from one specimen sequenced in a study of cytomegalovirus exposure and HLA in healthy donors (dated by TCRdb to the late 2010s). Library generation was performed with the immunoSEQ multiplex PCR assay. The multiplex PCR relied on a mix of 60 forward primers for TCR Vbeta segments and 13 reverse primers for TCR Jbeta segments. TCRdb obtained this table from immuneACCESS and retained in-frame rearrangements with V and J assigned. These tables miss some clones; where compared with another copy, unresolved V genes account for less than half of the shortfall, and the remainder is unexplained. The sample includes some 150,000 clones, with approximately 64% observed a single time. The top ten constitute 2.4% of the sample. Material: PBMCs. The source of these receptors is a woman between 35 and 50 years old in good health and CMV-seronegative.

This chain connects TRBV19 to TRBJ2-1, with 12 bases identical to TRBD2. V dropped 0 bases and J dropped 10; count of bases not matched to a gene: 7. This CDR3 region has 16 residues. In germline, CDR1 is LNHDA, CDR2 SQIVND (reference sequence). The CDR3 nucleotides read TGTGCCAGTAGTATAGATCCTAGCGGGGGGGCTGACGAGCAGTTCTTC. Protein product: CASSIDPSGGADEQFF.

This clone showed up just a few times. The chain employs TRBV10-3 and TRBJ2-3; the D gene is possibly TRBD2 (7 bases). Germline lookup yields CDR1 ENHRY and CDR2 SYGVKD. The CDR3 runs to 15 residues. V dropped 3 bases and J dropped 2 bases, with 12 bases sitting between them. The CDR3 region has the DNA TGTGCCATCAGTGATCGGGGGGCAATCACAGATACGCAGTATTTT. It specifies CAISDRGAITDTQYF.

The rearrangement joins TRBV19 to TRBJ1-1; D gene ambiguous. Deletions cut 3 bases from V and 0 bases from J, with 11 bases between. In germline, CDR1 is LNHDA, CDR2 SQIVND (reference sequence). The CDR3 spans 15 residues. The DNA for the CDR3 is TGTGCCAGTAGTATCAACAGCCTTATGAACACTGAAGCTTTCTTT. This codes for CASSINSLMNTEAFF. The full variable domain, rest sourced from reference TRBV19 and TRBJ1-1, is DGGITQSPKYLFRKEGQNVTLSCEQNLNHDAMYWYRQDPGQGLRLIYYSQIVNDFQKGDIAEGYSVSREKKESFPLTVTSAQKNPTAFYLCASSINSLMNTEAFFGQGTRLTVV.

V is TRBV5-1 and J is TRBJ1-1; TRBD1 might be the D (5 bases). In germline, CDR1 is SGHRS, CDR2 YFSETQ. The CDR3 runs to 12 residues. The V end was cut by 3 bases, the J end by 6 bases, with 9 bases between. The CDR3 DNA reads TGCGCCAGCAGCTCAGGGTTTTCTGAAGCTTTCTTT. Protein sequence: CASSSGFSEAFF.

The V gene is TRBV5-1, the J gene TRBJ2-1; 9 positions match TRBD1. Germline V gene lookup returns CDR1 SGHRS and CDR2 YFSETQ. The CDR3 extends over 15 amino acids. Losses at the gene ends were 3 bases for V and 2 bases for J; bases not matched to a gene: 3. In nucleotides, the CDR3 is TGCGCCAGCAGCTCCGGGACAGGGCCCTACAATGAGCAGTTCTTC. Protein product: CASSSGTGPYNEQFF.

This clone was observed a handful of times. The chain employs TRBV7-2 and TRBJ1-1, with 8 bases aligning to TRBD1. Germline assignment: CDR1 SGHTA and CDR2 FQGNSA. The V and J ends lost 4 bases and 0 bases, in that order; junction bases with no gene match: 4. The CDR3 spans 15 residues. CDR3 bases: TGTGCCAGCAGCTCCGGGACAGGATTGAACACTGAAGCTTTCTTT. Its translation: CASSSGTGLNTEAFF.

The gene calls are TRBV14 and TRBJ2-3; D possibly corresponds to TRBD1 (6 bases). Germline CDR1 is SGHDN and CDR2 is FVKESK. V was trimmed by 4 bases and J by 1 base, leaving 15 bases between them. The CDR3 sequence is 16 residues long. CDR3 bases: TGTGCCAGCAGCCCCAGGGGTGTTCTTGGCACAGATACGCAGTATTTT. Protein product: CASSPRGVLGTDTQYF.

The CDR3 protein is CASSPDGVDGYTF. The CDR3 DNA follows: TGTGCCAGCAGCCCCGACGGGGTAGATGGCTACACCTTC. The chain recombines TRBV11-2 with TRBJ1-2; D unresolved. Germline V gene data show CDR1 as SGHAT and CDR2 as FQNNGV. V lost 5 bases and J 6 bases, leaving 13 bases between the germline ends. The CDR3 runs 13 residues.

The chain combines TRBV5-1 with TRBJ1-5; D gene unclear. The length of the CDR3 is 15 residues. V gave up 0 bases and J gave up 5 bases, with 12 bases separating them. CDR1 and CDR2 (germline): SGHRS, YFSETQ. CDR3 protein: CASSLVGEAYQPQHF. The CDR3 DNA follows: TGCGCCAGCAGCTTGGTAGGAGAAGCTTATCAGCCCCAGCATTTT.

DNA of the CDR3: TGTGCCAGCTCACCATGGGCAGGGTTAAAGGACACTGAAGCTTTCTTT. Its protein product is CASSPWAGLKDTEAFF. The chain combines TRBV18 with TRBJ1-1; a possible D gene is TRBD1 (5 bases). V was clipped by 2 bases and J by 3 bases, with 16 bases between them. Germline CDR1 KGHSH, CDR2 LQKENI. The CDR3 covers 16 residues. Filled out from reference TRBV18 and TRBJ1-1, the complete variable domain reads NAGVMQNPRHLVRRRGQEARLRCSPMKGHSHVYWYRQLPEEGLKFMVYLQKENIIDESGMPKERFSAEFPKEGPSILRIQQVVRGDSAAYFCASSPWAGLKDTEAFFGQGTRLTVV.

The chain links TRBV4-1 to TRBJ2-6; 7 bases agree with TRBD1. Per the germline V gene, CDR1 is MGHRA and CDR2 is YSYEKL. This CDR3 is built from 19 residues. V trimming: 3 bases; J trimming: 4 bases; junction bases outside the gene matches: 15. CDR3 amino acids: CASSQITGDAKTGANVLTF. CDR3 in DNA: TGCGCCAGCAGCCAGATAACAGGGGATGCGAAGACCGGGGCCAACGTCCTGACTTTC.

CDR3 residues: CASRPTGGRAYEQYF. In DNA, the CDR3 is TGTGCCAGCAGGCCCACAGGGGGTAGAGCCTACGAGCAGTACTTC. The V gene is TRBV28, the J gene TRBJ2-7; 8 bases line up with TRBD1. The junction had 9 bases not matched to a gene; V was cut back by 6 bases and J by 2 bases. This CDR3 is 15 amino acids long. The germline V gene encodes CDR1 MDHEN and CDR2 SYDVKM. The entire variable domain, with the rest obtained from reference TRBV28 and TRBJ2-7, is as follows: DVKVTQSSRYLVKRTGEKVFLECVQDMDHENMFWYRQDPGLGLRLIYFSYDVKMKEKGDIPEGYSVSREKKERFSLILESASTNQTSMYLCASRPTGGRAYEQYFGPGTRLTVT.

A few counts support this clone. The sample carries other DNA sequences with the same CDR3. The chain is built from TRBV27 and TRBJ2-1, with D possibly TRBD2 on 5 matching bases. Looked up from germline, CDR1 is MNHEY and CDR2 is SMNVEV (reference sequence). The ends were cut back, 2 bases at V and 6 bases at J, with 8 bases in the middle. The CDR3 length is 13 residues. CDR3 residues: CASSLAGGNEQFF. CDR3 sequence (DNA): TGTGCCAGCAGTTTAGCGGGTGGCAATGAGCAGTTCTTC.

This clone occurred once. The chain links TRBV2 to TRBJ1-6, with D maybe TRBD1 (5 bases). This CDR3 contains 16 residues. Germline lookup yields CDR1 SNHLY and CDR2 FYNNEI. V shed 2 bases and J shed 9 bases, with 17 bases lying between them. CDR3 coding DNA: TGTGCCAGCAGTGAAATGGGTCTGGCGGGGCCTTCACCCCTCCACTTT. It translates to CASSEMGLAGPSPLHF.

This clone was recorded once. The chain links TRBV4-1 to TRBJ2-7; D remains unclear. The germline V and J ends were trimmed by 1 base and 3 bases, with 7 bases remaining between them. The CDR3 has 13 residues. The germline V gene has CDR1 MGHRA and CDR2 YSYEKL. The CDR3 DNA reads TGCGCCAGCAGCCAAGGAGGAGTCTACGAGCAGTACTTC. It encodes CASSQGGVYEQYF.

V usage is TRBV20-1 and J usage is TRBJ2-1; perhaps TRBD1 as D (6 bases). V was shortened by 6 bases and J by 7 bases, with 7 bases between the two germline ends. Germline CDR1 reads DFQATT; CDR2 reads SNEGSKA (reference sequence). The CDR3 length is 10 residues. Here the CDR3 DNA reads TGCAGTGCAACAGGGAATGAGCAGTTCTTC. Translating gives CSATGNEQFF.

The chain links TRBV30 to TRBJ1-2, with D possibly being TRBD1 (6 bases). Deletions cut 1 base from V and 0 bases from J, with 18 bases between. CDR3 length: 17 residues. Germline V gene sequence: CDR1 GTSNPN, CDR2 SVGIG (reference sequence). CDR3 sequence: CAWSARGGAGANYGYTF. The CDR3 DNA follows: TGTGCCTGGAGTGCACGCGGGGGCGCGGGAGCTAACTATGGCTACACCTTC. Drawing the rest from reference TRBV30 and TRBJ1-2, the complete variable domain is SQTIHQWPATLVQPVGSPLSLECTVEGTSNPNLYWYRQAAGRGLQLLFYSVGIGQISSEVPQNLSASRPQDRQFILSSKKLLLSDSGFYLCAWSARGGAGANYGYTFGSGTRLTVV.

J is TRBJ1-1 and V is TRBV27, with TRBD1 matching over 12 bases. With 4 bases clipped from V and 5 bases from J, the junction kept 8 bases outside the gene matches. Germline lookup yields CDR1 MNHEY and CDR2 SMNVEV (reference sequence). CDR3 length: 16 amino acids. The CDR3 DNA reads as TGTGCCAGCAGTTCCGGGACAGGGGGCTGGAGGACTGAAGCTTTCTTT. Protein: CASSSGTGGWRTEAFF.

This clone appeared a few times. This rearrangement joins TRBV29-1 to TRBJ2-5; TRBD1 matches at 7 bases. The J call may be in error: the DNA end matches TRBJ2-7 better. The CDR3 sequence is 14 residues long. Germline V gives CDR1 SQVTM, CDR2 ANQGSEA. CDR3 protein: CSVVPGQMIYEQYF. The CDR3 nucleotides read TGCAGCGTCGTTCCGGGACAGATGATATACGAGCAGTACTTC.

This rearrangement joins TRBV5-1 to TRBJ2-3, with 12 bases lining up with TRBD2. Germline values: CDR1 SGHRS, CDR2 YFSETQ. V lost 0 bases to trimming and J lost 3 bases; unmatched junction nucleotides: 5. The CDR3 spans 17 residues. CDR3 nucleotides: TGCGCCAGCAGCTTGGGTACTAGCGGGGGGCGGACAGATACGCAGTATTTT. Encoded protein: CASSLGTSGGRTDTQYF.

This rearrangement joins TRBV30 to TRBJ1-5, with D perhaps TRBD1 (5 bases). CDR3 length: 15 residues. Germline CDR1 reads GTSNPN; CDR2 reads SVGIG (reference sequence). The V and J ends lost 3 bases and 2 bases respectively, with 14 bases between them. CDR3 sequence reads: CAWRETGPGNQPQHF. DNA of the CDR3: TGTGCCTGGAGGGAAACAGGACCGGGCAATCAGCCCCAGCATTTT. Variable domain in full (rest from reference TRBV30 and TRBJ1-5): SQTIHQWPATLVQPVGSPLSLECTVEGTSNPNLYWYRQAAGRGLQLLFYSVGIGQISSEVPQNLSASRPQDRQFILSSKKLLLSDSGFYLCAWRETGPGNQPQHFGDGTRLSIL.

A word on this clone: Other DNA sequences of this sample code for an identical CDR3. The chain is built from TRBV27 and TRBJ1-2; TRBD1 aligns across 7 bases. Germline V gene data show CDR1 as MNHEY and CDR2 as SMNVEV (reference sequence). V trimming: 5 bases; J trimming: 2 bases; junction bases outside the gene matches: 5. The CDR3 consists of 14 residues. The CDR3 protein is CASSEGGQNYGYTF. CDR3 in DNA: TGTGCCAGCAGTGAGGGGGGACAGAACTATGGCTACACCTTC.

The J gene is TRBJ2-7, the V gene TRBV7-2; D call uncertain. This CDR3 region has 11 residues. Trimming left V 5 bases short and J 3 bases short, with 5 bases between. Per germline, CDR1 SGHTA and CDR2 FQGNSA. As DNA, the CDR3 is TGTGCCAGCAGCCCGGTCTACGAGCAGTACTTC. Its protein product is CASSPVYEQYF.

V gene TRBV2 combines with J gene TRBJ2-3; perhaps TRBD2 as D (7 bases). Germline V lookup: CDR1 SNHLY, CDR2 FYNNEI. The V and J ends lost 6 bases and 5 bases respectively, with 21 bases between them. The CDR3 loop spans 16 amino acids. The CDR3 DNA reads as TGTGCCAGCAGACGGAGTATGGGGGGGCCAATAGATACGCAGTATTTT. Its translation: CASRRSMGGPIDTQYF.

The gene calls are TRBV7-8 and TRBJ1-2, with 7 bases fitting TRBD1. This CDR3 region has 14 residues. Per germline, CDR1 SGHVS and CDR2 FQNEAQ. With 3 bases clipped from V and 4 bases from J, the junction kept 5 bases outside the gene matches. DNA for the CDR3: TGTGCCAGCAGCTTGACAGGGAGCTTCTATGGCTACACCTTC. Translated: CASSLTGSFYGYTF.

This sequence joins TRBV16 and TRBJ2-5; no reliable D call. Germline V CDR1 and CDR2: KGHSY, FQNENV. V was cut by 4 bases and J by 5 bases, with 5 bases left in between. The CDR3 extends over 11 amino acids. CDR3 amino acids: CASSPRETQYF. CDR3 DNA sequence: TGTGCCAGCAGCCCGCGGGAGACCCAGTACTTC.

J is TRBJ2-2 and V is TRBV7-2; possible D gene TRBD2, 5 bases. The V end was cut by 5 bases, the J end by 5 bases, with 12 bases between. The CDR3 runs 14 residues. CDR1 is SGHTA, CDR2 FQGNSA, per germline. The CDR3 DNA reads as TGTGCCAGCAGCGTGTCAACTAGGACCGGGGAGCTGTTTTTT. Protein sequence: CASSVSTRTGELFF.

The chain uses TRBV27 and TRBJ2-1, with TRBD2 matching over 14 bases. The CDR3 runs 15 residues. The V and J ends lost 5 bases and 5 bases, in that order; junction bases with no gene match: 2. Germline V gene sequence: CDR1 MNHEY, CDR2 SMNVEV (reference sequence). This chain's CDR3 is CASSTGLAGDNEQFF. The CDR3 DNA follows: TGTGCCAGCAGTACGGGACTAGCGGGGGACAATGAGCAGTTCTTC.

V usage is TRBV7-3 and J usage is TRBJ2-3; D ambiguous. Germline V gives CDR1 SGHTA, CDR2 FQGTGA. CDR3 length: 15 amino acids. Trimming shortened V by 0 bases and J by 6 bases, and 13 bases separated the two germline ends. CDR3 sequence reads: CASSLTYSATDTQYF. The CDR3 nucleotides read TGTGCCAGCAGCTTAACCTATAGTGCTACCGATACGCAGTATTTT.